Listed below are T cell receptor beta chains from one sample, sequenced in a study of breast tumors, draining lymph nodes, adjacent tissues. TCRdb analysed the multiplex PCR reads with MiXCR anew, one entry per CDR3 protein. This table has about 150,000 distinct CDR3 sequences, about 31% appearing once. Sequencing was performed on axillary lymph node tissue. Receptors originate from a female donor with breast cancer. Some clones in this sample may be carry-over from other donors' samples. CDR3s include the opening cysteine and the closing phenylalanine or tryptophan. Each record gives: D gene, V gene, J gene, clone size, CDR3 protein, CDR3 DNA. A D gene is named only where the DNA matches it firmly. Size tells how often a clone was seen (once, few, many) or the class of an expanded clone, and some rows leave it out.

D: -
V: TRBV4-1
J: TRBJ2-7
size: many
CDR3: CASSHLTGNNEQYF
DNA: TGCGCCAGCAGCCATTTAACAGGGAATAACGAGCAGTACTTC

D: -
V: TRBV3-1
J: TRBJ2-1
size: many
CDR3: CASSQVDEQFF
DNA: TGTGCCAGCAGCCAAGTAGATGAGCAGTTCTTC

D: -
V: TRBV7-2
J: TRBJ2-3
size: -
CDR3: CASSHTGLASTDTQYF
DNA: TGTGCCAGCAGCCATACAGGACTCGCCTCCACAGATACGCAGTATTTT

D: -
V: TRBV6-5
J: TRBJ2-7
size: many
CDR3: CASATETYEQYF
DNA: TGTGCCAGCGCGACAGAAACCTACGAGCAGTACTTC

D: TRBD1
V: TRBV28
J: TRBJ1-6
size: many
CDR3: CASSLRQGGSPLHF
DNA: TGTGCCAGCAGTCTAAGACAGGGTGGTTCACCCCTCCACTTT

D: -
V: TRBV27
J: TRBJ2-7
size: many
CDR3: CASSFLSRQGPDEQYF
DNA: TGTGCCAGCAGTTTTTTATCGCGGCAGGGGCCAGACGAGCAGTACTTC

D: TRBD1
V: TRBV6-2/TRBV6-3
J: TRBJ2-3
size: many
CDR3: CASSGGQGDADTQYF
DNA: TGTGCCAGCAGCGGGGGACAGGGGGACGCAGATACGCAGTATTTT

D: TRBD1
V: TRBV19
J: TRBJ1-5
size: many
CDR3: CASRPGQGSNQPQHF
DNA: TGTGCCAGTAGGCCGGGACAGGGGAGCAATCAGCCCCAGCATTTT

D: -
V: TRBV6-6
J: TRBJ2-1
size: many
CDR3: CASRPRGSSYNEQFF
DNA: TGTGCCAGCAGACCTCGGGGGAGCTCCTACAATGAGCAGTTCTTC

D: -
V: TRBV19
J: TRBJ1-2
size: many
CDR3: CASVGTHDANYGYTF
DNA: TGTGCCAGTGTCGGGACACACGATGCTAACTATGGCTACACCTTC

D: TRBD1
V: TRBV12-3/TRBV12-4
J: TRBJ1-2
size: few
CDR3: CASSFAGTANYGYTF
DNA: TGTGCCAGCAGTTTCGCCGGGACAGCTAACTATGGCTACACCTTC

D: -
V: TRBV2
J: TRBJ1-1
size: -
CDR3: CASAIERTPRAEAFF
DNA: TGTGCCAGCGCGATTGAGAGGACTCCGAGGGCTGAAGCTTTCTTT

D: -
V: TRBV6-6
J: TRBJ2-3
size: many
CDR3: CASRVGQITDTQYF
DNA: TGTGCCAGCAGGGTTGGACAGATCACAGATACGCAGTATTTT

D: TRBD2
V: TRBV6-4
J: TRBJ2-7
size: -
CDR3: CASSLVSGAYEQYF
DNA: TGTGCCAGCAGTCTGGTGAGCGGGGCCTACGAGCAGTACTTC

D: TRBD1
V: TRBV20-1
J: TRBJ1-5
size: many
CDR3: CSASGTGMLPQHF
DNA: TGCAGTGCTTCCGGGACAGGTATGTTGCCCCAGCATTTT

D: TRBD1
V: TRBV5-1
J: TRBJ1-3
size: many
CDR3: CASSTGTDGNTIYF
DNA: TGCGCCAGCAGCACCGGGACAGATGGAAACACCATATATTTT

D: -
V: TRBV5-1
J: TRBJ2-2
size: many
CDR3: CASSGAGLNTGELFF
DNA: TGCGCCAGCAGCGGGGCGGGCCTCAACACCGGGGAGCTGTTTTTT

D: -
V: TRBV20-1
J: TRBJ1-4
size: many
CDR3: CSARDSGSSRKLFF
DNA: TGCAGTGCTAGAGATTCTGGGAGTTCAAGAAAACTGTTTTTT

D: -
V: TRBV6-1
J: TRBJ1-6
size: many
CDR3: CASRGQSELRSPLHF
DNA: TGTGCCAGCAGAGGACAGAGTGAACTGCGTTCACCCCTCCACTTT

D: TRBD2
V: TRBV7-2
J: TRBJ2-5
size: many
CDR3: CASSLQAGKETQYF
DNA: TGTGCCAGCAGCTTGCAAGCGGGGAAAGAGACCCAGTACTTC

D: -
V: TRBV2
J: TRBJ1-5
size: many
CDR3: CASSAQAIGQPQHF
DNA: TGTGCCAGCAGTGCTCAGGCTATCGGGCAGCCCCAGCATTTT

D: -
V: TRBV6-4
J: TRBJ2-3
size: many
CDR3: CASSAGLSIDTQYF
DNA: TGTGCCAGCAGTGCCGGACTTTCGATAGATACGCAGTATTTT

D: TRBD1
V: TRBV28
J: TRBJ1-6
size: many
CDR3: CASSLGTGTYSYNSPLHF
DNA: TGTGCCAGCAGTTTAGGGACAGGGACTTACTCCTATAATTCACCCCTCCACTTT

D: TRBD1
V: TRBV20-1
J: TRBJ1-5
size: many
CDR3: CSSGTGDQPQHF
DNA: TGCAGTTCGGGGACAGGGGATCAGCCCCAGCATTTT